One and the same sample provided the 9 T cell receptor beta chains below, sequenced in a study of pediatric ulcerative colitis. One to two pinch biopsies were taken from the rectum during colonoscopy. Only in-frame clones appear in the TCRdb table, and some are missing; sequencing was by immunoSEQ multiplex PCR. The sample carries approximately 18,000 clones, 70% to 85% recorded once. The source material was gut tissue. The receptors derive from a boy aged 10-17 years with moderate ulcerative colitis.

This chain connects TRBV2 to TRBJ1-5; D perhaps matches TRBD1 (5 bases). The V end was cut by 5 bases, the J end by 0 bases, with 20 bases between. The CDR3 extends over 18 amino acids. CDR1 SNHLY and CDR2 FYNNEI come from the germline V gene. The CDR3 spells CASSPLGGHGYSNQPQHF. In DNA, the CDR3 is TGTGCCAGCAGTCCCCTTGGAGGACACGGATATAGCAATCAGCCCCAGCATTTT.

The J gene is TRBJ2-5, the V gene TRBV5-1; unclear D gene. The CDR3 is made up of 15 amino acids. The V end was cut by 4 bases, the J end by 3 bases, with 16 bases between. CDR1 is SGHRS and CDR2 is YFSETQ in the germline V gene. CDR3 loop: CASSQTRLLEETQYF. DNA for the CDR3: TGCGCCAGCAGCCAAACAAGACTGCTCGAAGAGACCCAGTACTTC.

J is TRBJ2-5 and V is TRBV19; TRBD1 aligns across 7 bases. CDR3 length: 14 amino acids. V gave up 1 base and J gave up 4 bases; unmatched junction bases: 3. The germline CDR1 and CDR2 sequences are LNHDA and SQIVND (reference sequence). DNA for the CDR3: TGTGCCAGTAGTATAGGTGGGACAGCAGAGACCCAGTACTTC. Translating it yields CASSIGGTAETQYF.

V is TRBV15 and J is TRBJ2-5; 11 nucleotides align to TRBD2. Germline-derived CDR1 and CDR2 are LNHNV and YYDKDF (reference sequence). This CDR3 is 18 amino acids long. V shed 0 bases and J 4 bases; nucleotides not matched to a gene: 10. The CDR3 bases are TGTGCCACCAGCAGAGATTCCCTAGCGGGGGGCTTTGGAGAGACCCAGTACTTC. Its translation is CATSRDSLAGGFGETQYF.

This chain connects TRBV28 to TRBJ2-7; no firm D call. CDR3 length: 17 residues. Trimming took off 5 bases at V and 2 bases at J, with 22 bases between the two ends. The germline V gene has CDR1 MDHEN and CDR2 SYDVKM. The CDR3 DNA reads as TGTGCCAGCAGTATAAGCTTCGGCAGTTTGAGCCCCTACGAGCAGTACTTC. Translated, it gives CASSISFGSLSPYEQYF.

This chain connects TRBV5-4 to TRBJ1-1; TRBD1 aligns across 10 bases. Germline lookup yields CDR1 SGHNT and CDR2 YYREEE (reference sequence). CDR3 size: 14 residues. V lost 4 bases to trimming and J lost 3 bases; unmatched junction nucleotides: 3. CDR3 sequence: CASSNGQGDTEAFF. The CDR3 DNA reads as TGTGCCAGCAGCAATGGACAGGGGGACACTGAAGCTTTCTTT.

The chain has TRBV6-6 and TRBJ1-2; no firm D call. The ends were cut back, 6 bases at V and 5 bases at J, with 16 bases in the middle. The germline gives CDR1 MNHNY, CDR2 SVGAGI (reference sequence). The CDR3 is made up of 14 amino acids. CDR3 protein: CASSYVYRGYGYTF. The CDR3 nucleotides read TGTGCCAGCAGCTACGTATACCGGGGTTATGGCTACACCTTC.

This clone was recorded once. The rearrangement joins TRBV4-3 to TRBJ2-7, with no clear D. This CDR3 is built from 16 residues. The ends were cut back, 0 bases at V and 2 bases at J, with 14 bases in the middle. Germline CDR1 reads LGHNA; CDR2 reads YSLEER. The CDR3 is CASSQDSRGETYEQYF. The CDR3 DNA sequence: TGCGCCAGCAGCCAAGATAGCCGCGGAGAGACCTACGAGCAGTACTTC.

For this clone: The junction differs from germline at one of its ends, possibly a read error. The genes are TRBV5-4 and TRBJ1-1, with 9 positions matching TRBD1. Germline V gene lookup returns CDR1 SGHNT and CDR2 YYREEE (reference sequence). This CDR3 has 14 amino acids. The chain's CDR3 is CASGLGQGDTEAFF. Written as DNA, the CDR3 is TGTGCCAGCGGCTTGGGACAGGGAGACACTGAAGCTTTCTTT.